The source of this T cell receptor beta chain is a study of a mutant IDH1 vaccine in newly diagnosed glioma. Across the study: Vaccines were begun 4-6 weeks after radiotherapy alone, or with temozolomide cycles. Study results and caveats: Seemingly, pseudoprogression had no relation to changes in the top peripheral T cell clonotypes.

Time point meaning: week 5, during vaccination. Doses of 300 ug of mutant IDH1 20-mer peptide were given with topical imiquimod. Concerning this clone: The antigen remains undetermined.

Trimming removed 0 bases at V and 5 bases at J, with 10 bases between. The CDR3 covers 14 residues. Per germline, CDR1 SGHAT and CDR2 FQNNGV. Clones were read by immunoSEQ multiplex PCR, and TCRdb kept only the in-frame ones, dropping some. The sample carries some 55,000 clones, 90% recorded once. This chain connects TRBV11-2 to TRBJ2-5; unclear D gene. This specimen was PBMCs, taken from a glioma patient whose treatment included an IDH1 peptide vaccine. This receptor was obtained from a woman aged 40 to 50 with glioma. CDR3 coding DNA: TGTGCCAGCAGCTTAGATCCTCGGTTTGAGACCCAGTACTTC. Translated: CASSLDPRFETQYF.